One and the same sample provided the 18 T cell receptor beta chains below, sequenced in a study of PD-1 blockade in classical Hodgkin lymphoma. Documented time point: cycle 4 day 1 (C4D1), after 5 to 7 weeks of nivolumab. With no exception, relapse followed autologous stem cell transplantation in all patients, and brentuximab vedotin exposure varied. Assay used: immunoSEQ multiplex PCR; TCRdb lists only in-frame clones, some missing. The table has 50,000 to 65,000 clones, roughly 92% seen once. This specimen was peripheral blood mononuclear cells (PBMCs), taken before the fourth cycle of nivolumab. These TCRs come from a human donor with classical Hodgkin lymphoma.

The chain links TRBV11-2 to TRBJ2-6, with D perhaps TRBD1 (6 bases). V was cut by 5 bases and J by 0 bases, with 14 bases left in between. The V gene's germline CDR1 is SGHAT and CDR2 FQNNGV. The CDR3 loop spans 17 amino acids. The CDR3 region is CASSPVTGNSGANVLTF. The DNA of the CDR3 is TGTGCCAGCAGCCCCGTCACAGGGAACTCTGGGGCCAACGTCCTGACTTTC. Combining the CDR3 with reference TRBV11-2 and TRBJ2-6 gives the whole variable domain EAGVAQSPRYKIIEKRQSVAFWCNPISGHATLYWYQQILGQGPKLLIQFQNNGVVDDSQLPKDRFSAERLKGVDSTLKIQPAKLEDSAVYLCASSPVTGNSGANVLTFGAGSRLTVL.

The chain carries TRBV7-9 and TRBJ2-1, with 9 bases matching TRBD2. Trimming cost V 5 bases and J 0 bases; bases outside gene matches: 2. CDR3 length: 15 residues. Germline V lookup: CDR1 SEHNR, CDR2 FQNEAQ (reference sequence). The CDR3: CASSGLASSYNEQFF. In DNA form, the CDR3 reads TGTGCCAGCAGCGGACTAGCGAGCTCCTACAATGAGCAGTTCTTC.

In this sample, this clone turned up once. The chain employs TRBV19 and TRBJ1-4; 7 bases map to TRBD1. Unmatched junction bases numbered 11, after V lost 6 bases and J lost 7 bases. Per germline, CDR1 LNHDA and CDR2 SQIVND (reference sequence). The CDR3 extends over 15 amino acids. For the CDR3, the DNA is TGTGCCAGTAGAGTACCGGGACAGAGTTCTGAAAAACTGTTTTTT. This gives the protein CASRVPGQSSEKLFF.

The J gene is TRBJ1-6, the V gene TRBV21-1. TRBV21-1 is deemed a pseudogene. There are 16 residues in the CDR3. The CDR3 sequence is CASSKGTANFRSPLHF. CDR3 in DNA: TGTGCCAGCAGCAAAGGTACCGCTAACTTTCGGTCACCCCTCCACTTT.

This rearrangement joins TRBV5-1 to TRBJ2-7; 7 bases are shared with TRBD1. Germline lookup yields CDR1 SGHRS and CDR2 YFSETQ. This CDR3 spans 14 amino acids. Germline trimming cut 4 bases from V and 2 bases from J; bases unmatched to any gene: 6. The CDR3 nucleotides are TGCGCCAGCAGCGCCAGGGGGTTCCCCTACGAGCAGTACTTC. Translated, it gives CASSARGFPYEQYF. The full variable domain, rest sourced from reference TRBV5-1 and TRBJ2-7, is KAGVTQTPRYLIKTRGQQVTLSCSPISGHRSVSWYQQTPGQGLQFLFEYFSETQRNKGNFPGRFSGRQFSNSRSEMNVSTLELGDSALYLCASSARGFPYEQYFGPGTRLTVT.

V gene TRBV10-3 combines with J gene TRBJ1-6; 8 bases are shared with TRBD1. CDR3 length: 15 amino acids. CDR1 ENHRY and CDR2 SYGVKD come from the germline V gene. V trimming: 6 bases; J trimming: 6 bases; junction bases outside the gene matches: 7. CDR3 bases: TGTGCCATCAGGGAAGGAGACAGGGGTAATTCACCCCTCCACTTT. This sequence encodes CAIREGDRGNSPLHF.

This rearrangement joins TRBV30 to TRBJ1-6, with 8 bases matching TRBD1. J lost 9 bases, V lost 2 bases, and 12 bases had no gene match. Germline CDR1 and CDR2: GTSNPN and SVGIG (reference sequence). CDR3 length: 16 residues. CDR3 bases: TGTGCCTGGAGTCAAAATTCCGGGACAGGCGGTTCACCCCTCCACTTT. As protein: CAWSQNSGTGGSPLHF.

The rearrangement links TRBV2 to TRBJ2-7; possibly TRBD1 or TRBD2 for D (5 bases each). CDR1 is SNHLY and CDR2 is FYNNEI in the germline V gene. Trimming took off 8 bases at V and 6 bases at J, with 14 bases between the two ends. This CDR3 comprises 12 residues. CDR3 region: CASGLQGVEQYF. CDR3 coding DNA: TGTGCCAGCGGACTGCAGGGCGTCGAGCAGTACTTC.

This rearrangement joins TRBV5-1 to TRBJ1-3; 9 nucleotides align to TRBD1. The CDR3 has 15 amino acids. Germline CDR1 and CDR2: SGHRS and YFSETQ. V lost 2 bases, J lost 6 bases, and 6 bases stayed unmatched. CDR3 DNA: TGCGCCAGCAGCTTAGCGGGACAGGGAACAAACACCATATATTTT. This gives the protein CASSLAGQGTNTIYF.

The chain combines TRBV6-5 with TRBJ1-3; D is uncertain. V was trimmed by 7 bases and J by 0 bases, leaving 10 bases between them. The CDR3 covers 14 residues. The germline gives CDR1 MNHEY, CDR2 SVGAGI. In DNA, the CDR3 is TGTGCCAGCAAACGGGGAAGCTCTGGAAACACCATATATTTT. This encodes CASKRGSSGNTIYF.

This sequence joins TRBV15 and TRBJ2-1, with TRBD1 matching over 9 bases. Unmatched junction bases numbered 4, after V lost 3 bases and J lost 7 bases. Germline CDR1 reads LNHNV; CDR2 reads YYDKDF (reference sequence). This CDR3 is 14 amino acids long. The CDR3 nucleotides read TGTGCCACCAGCAGGGGGACAGGGTGGAATGAGCAGTTCTTC. Translated, it gives CATSRGTGWNEQFF.

The DNA for the CDR3 is TGCGCCAGCAGCTCCTATGGGGGTAGCACAGATACGCAGTATTTT. It is translated as CASSSYGGSTDTQYF. The gene calls are TRBV10-2 and TRBJ2-3, with D perhaps TRBD1 or TRBD2 (5 bases each). Germline loops: CDR1 WSHSY, CDR2 SAAADI. The CDR3 has 15 amino acids. The V end was cut by 6 bases, the J end by 0 bases, with 13 bases between.

The rearrangement uses TRBV5-6 and TRBJ2-1, with D possibly called TRBD1 or TRBD2 (5 bases each). The CDR3 length is 14 residues. With 4 bases removed from V and 15 bases from J, the gap between germline ends came to 23 bases. The germline V gene encodes CDR1 SGHDT and CDR2 YYEEEE. The CDR3 loop reads CASSPRLMRAGLFF. The CDR3 DNA reads TGTGCCAGCAGCCCGCGGCTAATGCGGGCAGGGTTGTTCTTC. The whole variable domain, remainder taken from reference TRBV5-6 and TRBJ2-1, is DAGVTQSPTHLIKTRGQQVTLRCSPKSGHDTVSWYQQALGQGPQFIFQYYEEEERQRGNFPDRFSGHQFPNYSSELNVNALLLGDSALYLCASSPRLMRAGLFFGPGTRLTVL.

The rearrangement joins TRBV19 to TRBJ1-4, with D unclear. CDR1 LNHDA and CDR2 SQIVND come from the germline V gene (reference sequence). V was shortened by 7 bases and J by 8 bases, with 11 bases between the two germline ends. CDR3 length: 12 amino acids. In DNA form, the CDR3 reads TGTGCCAGTATGGGAGTAAGCGAAAAACTGTTTTTT. It codes for CASMGVSEKLFF.

The chain is built from TRBV6-6 and TRBJ2-5, with 9 bases fitting TRBD1. The trim removed 5 bases at V and 5 bases at J, leaving 3 bases unmatched. This CDR3 has 13 residues. In germline, CDR1 is MNHNY, CDR2 SVGAGI (reference sequence). The chain's CDR3 is CASSKTGGETQYF. Here the CDR3 DNA reads TGTGCCAGCAGTAAGACAGGGGGGGAGACCCAGTACTTC.

The V call is TRBV6-5, the J call TRBJ2-3; no reliable D call. The CDR3 covers 13 residues. V was cut by 7 bases and J by 3 bases, with 11 bases left in between. Germline CDR1 MNHEY, CDR2 SVGAGI. CDR3 bases: TGTGCCAGCATTTCGCGGAATACAGATACGCAGTATTTT. Protein product: CASISRNTDTQYF.

The chain couples TRBV13 to TRBJ1-3; D might be TRBD1 (5 bases). The CDR3 is 21 residues long. The V end lost 5 bases, the J end lost 1 base, and 30 bases lay between the germline ends. Germline V CDR1 and CDR2: PRHDT, FYEKMQ (reference sequence). The CDR3 DNA sequence: TGTGCCAGCAGCGGACCAAAAGGACGGGACCCGGGGCGCTGGTCTGGAAACACCATATATTTT. It encodes CASSGPKGRDPGRWSGNTIYF.

This clone was counted a single time. J is TRBJ2-7 and V is TRBV28; 10 bases match TRBD2. J lost 9 bases, V lost 3 bases, and 14 bases had no gene match. From germline, CDR1 is MDHEN and CDR2 SYDVKM. The CDR3 runs to 16 residues. The CDR3 sequence is CASSLPQGAGGPRQYF. CDR3 nucleotides: TGTGCCAGCAGTTTGCCCCAGGGAGCGGGGGGGCCACGGCAGTACTTC.